The 5 T cell receptor beta chains listed next were all sequenced from one sample in a study of blood T cell repertoires in COVID-19. Method: immunoSEQ multiplex PCR; TCRdb's copy keeps in-frame clones and lacks some. The top ten hold more than 4.5% of the sample, which has about 110,000 clones, roughly nine tenths seen once. The material sequenced was peripheral blood. These receptors all stem from a human donor in a cohort sampled during active COVID-19.

The chain employs TRBV5-1 and TRBJ2-5, with 8 bases fitting TRBD2. Germline loops: CDR1 SGHRS, CDR2 YFSETQ. Losses at the gene ends were 7 bases for V and 1 base for J; bases not matched to a gene: 6. This CDR3 comprises 14 residues. CDR3 nucleotide sequence: TGCGCCAGCTCACCTACTAGCGGCCAAGAGACCCAGTACTTC. This codes for CASSPTSGQETQYF.

This clone was recorded a few times. This chain links TRBV19 with TRBJ1-3; 7 bases match TRBD1. Unmatched junction bases numbered 4, after V lost 5 bases and J lost 0 bases. Germline values: CDR1 LNHDA, CDR2 SQIVND (reference sequence). The CDR3 has 15 amino acids. CDR3 nucleotide sequence: TGTGCCAGTAGTTGGGACAGAAGCTCTGGAAACACCATATATTTT. This encodes CASSWDRSSGNTIYF.

The rearrangement uses TRBV5-6 and TRBJ2-1; 7 bases map to TRBD2. J gave up 9 bases and V 2 bases, and 17 bases lay outside the gene matches. Germline V gives CDR1 SGHDT, CDR2 YYEEEE. CDR3 length: 17 amino acids. CDR3 region: CASSFGGRRGREGEQFF. CDR3 sequence (DNA): TGTGCCAGCAGCTTCGGGGGACGCAGAGGAAGGGAGGGTGAGCAGTTCTTC.

This rearrangement joins TRBV25-1 to TRBJ1-2; D gene unclear. The CDR3 covers 13 residues. The germline gives CDR1 MGHDK, CDR2 SYGVNS. V was trimmed by 3 bases and J by 0 bases, leaving 5 bases between them. CDR3 nucleotides: TGTGCCAGCAGTGACGGAGCTAACTATGGCTACACCTTC. Residues: CASSDGANYGYTF.

The V call is TRBV3-1 (or the pseudogene TRBV3-2), the J call TRBJ2-1; D is possibly TRBD2 (6 bases). Germline CDR1 is LGHDT and CDR2 is YNNKEL (reference sequence). The CDR3 is made up of 16 amino acids. Trimming took off 5 bases at V and 0 bases at J, with 14 bases between the two ends. CDR3 nucleotide sequence: TGTGCCAGCAGCGGAGATAGCGGTTACTCCTACAATGAGCAGTTCTTC. This codes for CASSGDSGYSYNEQFF.